This T cell receptor beta chain was sequenced for a study of beta chain features in type 1 diabetes. The germline V gene has CDR1 ENHRY and CDR2 SYGVKD. CDR3 length: 14 amino acids. Trimming took 6 bases from V and 7 from J, leaving 15 bases between them. There are a few counts of this clone. Its specificity is not known. Study-wide findings and caveats: Within the patient group, naive, central memory and Treg TCRB repertoires appeared more similar to each other than within healthy donors. For Type 1 diabetes patients, all four CD4+ subsets carried TCRB CDR3s that were moderately but significantly shorter.

Every isolated RNA sample was fully reverse transcribed, so sequencing captured expressed TCRB transcripts. Clones were read by immunoSEQ multiplex PCR, and TCRdb kept only the in-frame ones, dropping some. The sample lists hundreds of thousands of clones, roughly 13% seen once, with nearly 0.04% in the top ten. The chain uses TRBV10-3 and TRBJ1-4, with D tentatively TRBD1 (5 bases). This receptor was identified in a man younger than 30 with type 1 diabetes. Sequences were obtained from naive CD4+ T cells from blood. The chain's CDR3 is CAIRGSDSGEKLFF. The CDR3 nucleotides read TGTGCCATCAGGGGCTCTGACAGTGGTGAAAAACTGTTTTTT.